The 2 T cell receptor beta chains below all came from one sample that was sequenced in a study of CD8+CD57+ T cells in acquired aplastic anemia. Template material for TCR beta VDJ and CDR3 profiling consisted of genomic DNA. Each CDR3 protein gets one entry after TCRdb re-called the reads with MiXCR. The sample lists around 180,000 distinct CDR3 sequences; around 65% were seen once. Sample: sorted CD4+, CD8+, or CD8+CD57+ T cells (not recorded which) from PBMCs. These TCRs come from a human donor with severe aplastic anemia or a healthy control (not recorded which).

This clonotype occurred once. V is TRBV7-9 and J is TRBJ2-7; the D gene is possibly TRBD1 (7 bases). The germline gives CDR1 SEHNR, CDR2 FQNEAQ (reference sequence). CDR3 size: 15 residues. V lost 5 bases to trimming and J lost 2 bases, with 16 bases between them. The CDR3 DNA reads as TGTGCCAGCAGCCCAAGGAGGGGGCGGACCTACGAGCAGTACTTC. Residues: CASSPRRGRTYEQYF.

This clonotype has at least ten counts. V and J are TRBV7-2 and TRBJ2-6; D is perhaps TRBD1 or TRBD2 (5 bases each). The length of the CDR3 is 14 residues. Trimming removed 7 bases from V and 4 bases from J, with 11 bases in between. Germline V gives CDR1 SGHTA, CDR2 FQGNSA. CDR3 nucleotide sequence: TGTGCCAGCACATTTGGGACCGGGGCCAACGTCCTGACTTTC. Residues: CASTFGTGANVLTF.